This TCR beta chain originates from a study of cytomegalovirus exposure and HLA in healthy donors. Deletions cut 3 bases from V and 5 bases from J, with 13 bases between. There are 14 residues in the CDR3. Germline CDR1 LNHDA, CDR2 SQIVND (reference sequence). Sequenced by immunoSEQ multiplex PCR; TCRdb stores in-frame clones only, minus some. The table includes some 85,000 clones, 96% detected once. General observations from the study: One later analysis, an examination of the approximately 120 validation repertoires, found that first-cohort TCR clusters tended to co-occur in them. The majority of TCR sequences were rare, yet some public TCRs appeared in many donors. In vitro checks showed that a few CMV-associated chains really do target CMV antigens. The authors enumerated 180 or so TCR beta chains as linked to cytomegalovirus.

In the case of this clone: Its antigen is unidentified.

Sequencing input: PBMCs. The clonotype was recovered from a woman in her late teens or twenties in good health and CMV-seronegative. The V gene is TRBV19, the J gene TRBJ1-2, with D possibly TRBD1 on 5 matching bases. CDR3 in DNA: TGTGCCAGTAGTATGTCAGCAGGGCCATATGGCTACACCTTC. Translated: CASSMSAGPYGYTF.